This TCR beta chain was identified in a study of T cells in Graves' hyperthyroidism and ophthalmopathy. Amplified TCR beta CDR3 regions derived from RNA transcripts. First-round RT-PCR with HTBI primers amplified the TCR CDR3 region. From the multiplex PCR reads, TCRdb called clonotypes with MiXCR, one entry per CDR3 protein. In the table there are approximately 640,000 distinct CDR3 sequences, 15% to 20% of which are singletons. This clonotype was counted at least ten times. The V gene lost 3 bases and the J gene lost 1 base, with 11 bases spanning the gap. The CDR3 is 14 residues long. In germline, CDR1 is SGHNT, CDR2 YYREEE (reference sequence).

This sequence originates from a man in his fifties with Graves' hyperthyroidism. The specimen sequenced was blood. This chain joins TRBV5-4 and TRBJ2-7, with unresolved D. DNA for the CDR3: TGTGCCAGCAGCTCGGAACACCTTTCCTACGAGCAGTACTTC. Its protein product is CASSSEHLSYEQYF.